This T cell receptor beta chain was sequenced during a study of T cell responses to AZD1222 COVID-19 vaccine. About this clone itself: Its antigen is currently unknown.

Germline-derived CDR1 and CDR2 are LGHDT and YNNKEL (reference sequence). The V end lost 10 bases, the J end lost 9 bases, and 13 bases lay between the germline ends. This CDR3 has 12 residues. The method was immunoSEQ multiplex PCR; TCRdb's version includes in-frame clones alone and lacks a portion of them. The table includes about 110,000 clones, around nine tenths detected once. Study-level points and caveats: Repertoires were obtained only post-peak T cell response.

This clonotype was obtained from an adult who received the AZD1222 COVID-19 vaccine. This chain uses TRBV3-1 (or the pseudogene TRBV3-2) with TRBJ1-6; D is perhaps TRBD1 (5 bases). The material was peripheral blood, obtained 28 days after the second AZD1222 dose. The CDR3 is CATQGGGSPLHF. The CDR3 region has the DNA TGTGCCACCCAGGGTGGCGGTTCACCCCTCCACTTT.